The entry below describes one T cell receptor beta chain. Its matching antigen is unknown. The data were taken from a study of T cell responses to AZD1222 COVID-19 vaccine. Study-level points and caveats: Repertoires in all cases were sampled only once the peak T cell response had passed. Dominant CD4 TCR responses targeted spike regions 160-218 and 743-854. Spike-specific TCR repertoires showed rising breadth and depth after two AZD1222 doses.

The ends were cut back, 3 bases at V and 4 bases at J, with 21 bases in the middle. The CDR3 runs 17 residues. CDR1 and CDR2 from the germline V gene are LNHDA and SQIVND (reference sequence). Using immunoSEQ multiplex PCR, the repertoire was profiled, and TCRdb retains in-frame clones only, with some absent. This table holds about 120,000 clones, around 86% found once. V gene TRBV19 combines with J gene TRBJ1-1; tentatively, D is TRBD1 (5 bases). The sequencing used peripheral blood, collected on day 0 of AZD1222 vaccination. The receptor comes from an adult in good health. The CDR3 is CASSIWASRVEGTEAFF. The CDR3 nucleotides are TGTGCCAGTAGTATTTGGGCATCCAGGGTGGAGGGCACTGAAGCTTTCTTT.